Listed here are 23 T cell receptor beta chains from one sample, sequenced in a study of T cell responses to AZD1222 COVID-19 vaccine. TCRdb's copy holds only in-frame clones and misses some; the assay was immunoSEQ multiplex PCR. Here the sample spans under 150,000 clones, approximately 90% being singletons. The material sequenced was peripheral blood, taken 28 days after the second AZD1222 dose. The receptors originated from an adult who received the AZD1222 COVID-19 vaccine.

The chain has TRBV18 and TRBJ1-1, with a weak D call TRBD1 (6 bases). The V and J ends lost 2 bases and 0 bases respectively, with 10 bases between them. The CDR3 runs 15 residues. Germline V lookup: CDR1 KGHSH, CDR2 LQKENI. For the CDR3, the DNA is TGTGCCAGCTCACCATACGGACAGCTGAACACTGAAGCTTTCTTT. Protein product: CASSPYGQLNTEAFF.

The rearrangement joins TRBV13 to TRBJ1-2, with 9 bases fitting TRBD1. CDR1 is PRHDT, CDR2 FYEKMQ, per germline (reference sequence). This CDR3 is 13 amino acids long. V trimming: 4 bases; J trimming: 5 bases; junction bases outside the gene matches: 2. CDR3: CASSWTGAYGYTF. The CDR3 coding sequence is TGTGCCAGCAGCTGGACAGGGGCGTATGGCTACACCTTC. Using reference TRBV13 and TRBJ1-2 for the parts outside the CDR3, the full variable domain is AAGVIQSPRHLIKEKRETATLKCYPIPRHDTVYWYQQGPGQDPQFLISFYEKMQSDKGSIPDRFSAQQFSDYHSELNMSSLELGDSALYFCASSWTGAYGYTFGSGTRLTVV.

Worth noting for this clone: One end of the junction fails to match germline, which may point to a read error. This sequence joins TRBV7-7 and TRBJ2-7; perhaps TRBD1 as D (6 bases). The V gene's germline CDR1 is SSHAT and CDR2 FNYEAQ (reference sequence). CDR3 length: 21 residues. CDR3 protein: CASTRPRIGLELQGCSYEQYF. In DNA, the CDR3 is TGTGCTAGCACCCGGCCCCGCATAGGCTTAGAGCTACAGGGCTGCTCCTACGAGCAGTACTTC.

V usage is TRBV6-1 and J usage is TRBJ2-7, with 9 bases lining up with TRBD1. The CDR3 spans 15 residues. Germline V gene lookup returns CDR1 MNHNS and CDR2 SASEGT. The trim removed 3 bases at V and 1 base at J, leaving 4 bases unmatched. The DNA for the CDR3 is TGTGCCAGCAGTGAGCCCGGGACAGGGTCCTACGAGCAGTACTTC. It yields the protein CASSEPGTGSYEQYF.

V and J are TRBV18 and TRBJ2-7, with 7 bases matching TRBD1. The J segment lost 4 bases and the V segment lost 2 bases, leaving 2 bases of the junction unmatched. Germline CDR1 and CDR2: KGHSH and LQKENI. This CDR3 is built from 13 residues. The CDR3 bases are TGTGCCAGCTCACCATCAGGGGGTTACGAGCAGTACTTC. Translated, it gives CASSPSGGYEQYF.

The chain carries TRBV28 and TRBJ1-1; 7 bases are a match to TRBD1. Looked up from germline, CDR1 is MDHEN and CDR2 is SYDVKM. V was pared by 5 bases and J by 5 bases, with 11 bases of the junction left unmatched. The CDR3 length is 15 residues. CDR3 amino acids: CASSPSLTGRTEAFF. CDR3 sequence (DNA): TGTGCCAGCAGTCCCTCTCTGACAGGGAGGACTGAAGCTTTCTTT.

This clone is a singleton in its sample. The CDR3 sequence: CASSMWGQPQHF. Here the CDR3 DNA reads TGTGCCAGTAGTATGTGGGGACAGCCCCAGCATTTT. The chain combines TRBV19 with TRBJ1-5, with unresolved D. V lost 3 bases and J lost 7, with 7 bases in between. Germline assignment: CDR1 LNHDA and CDR2 SQIVND (reference sequence). The CDR3 runs 12 residues.

The rearrangement joins TRBV5-6 to TRBJ2-3; D is unresolved. Trimming took 0 bases from V and 0 from J, leaving 8 bases between them. The germline gives CDR1 SGHDT, CDR2 YYEEEE. This CDR3 spans 15 amino acids. The CDR3 region is CASSLGYPSTDTQYF. CDR3 coding DNA: TGTGCCAGCAGCTTGGGCTACCCTAGCACAGATACGCAGTATTTT.

The chain recombines TRBV18 with TRBJ1-1; D is unresolved. The CDR3 runs to 13 residues. Trimming stripped 3 bases from V and 3 bases from J, with 8 bases between. CDR1 is KGHSH and CDR2 is LQKENI in the germline V gene. The CDR3 bases are TGTGCCAGCTCACCCGCCGGGGACACTGAAGCTTTCTTT. This sequence encodes CASSPAGDTEAFF.

The chain carries TRBV29-1 and TRBJ2-3, with 9 nucleotides matching TRBD2. V lost 7 bases and J lost 4; bases outside the gene matches: 9. The CDR3 contains 14 residues. CDR1 and CDR2 (germline): SQVTM, ANQGSEA. CDR3 residues: CSAGRGLAPDTQYF. The CDR3 coding sequence is TGCAGCGCTGGACGGGGACTAGCACCAGATACGCAGTATTTT.

The chain employs TRBV29-1 and TRBJ1-1; 9 bases agree with TRBD1. After removal of 4 bases from V and 6 bases from J, the junction contained 9 bases not matched to a gene. The germline V gene encodes CDR1 SQVTM and CDR2 ANQGSEA. The CDR3 totals 14 residues. The CDR3 nucleotides read TGCAGCGTTGGCACCGGACAGGGGTTTGCTGAAGCTTTCTTT. This sequence encodes CSVGTGQGFAEAFF.

The rearrangement links TRBV15 to TRBJ2-1, with D unresolved. V lost 1 base and J 3 bases, leaving 28 bases between the germline ends. Germline assignment: CDR1 LNHNV and CDR2 YYDKDF (reference sequence). The CDR3 covers 21 residues. CDR3 nucleotides: TGTGCCACCAGCAGAGCTGATAACAGTAAGGGCCTTGGCCTCTTCTACAATGAGCAGTTCTTC. As protein: CATSRADNSKGLGLFYNEQFF.

In DNA, the CDR3 is TGTGCCAGCAGCCAAAACAGGGGGTCTAACTATGGCTACACCTTC. Protein sequence: CASSQNRGSNYGYTF. The chain uses TRBV4-2 and TRBJ1-2; 8 bases agree with TRBD1. J gave up 0 bases and V 2 bases, and 2 bases lay outside the gene matches. Germline V lookup: CDR1 LGHNA, CDR2 YNFKEQ. CDR3 size: 15 residues.

The chain couples TRBV18 to TRBJ2-5, with D possibly matching TRBD2 (6 bases). This CDR3 has 15 amino acids. Germline lookup yields CDR1 KGHSH and CDR2 LQKENI. V was pared by 3 bases and J by 5 bases, with 16 bases between. CDR3 residues: CASSPISSAEETQYF. CDR3 sequence (DNA): TGTGCCAGCTCACCCATCTCTAGCGCTGAGGAGACCCAGTACTTC.

The chain links TRBV23-1 to TRBJ2-7, with D maybe TRBD1 (6 bases). TRBV23-1 falls under the ORF class, with uncertain function. Trimming shortened V by 8 bases and J by 5 bases, and 19 bases separated the two germline ends. The CDR3 has 14 residues. The CDR3, as DNA: TGCGCCAGCTGCCACTATCCTTACAGGGACGAGCAGTACTTC. Protein: CASCHYPYRDEQYF.

This sequence joins TRBV18 and TRBJ1-4, with 7 positions matching TRBD1. Looked up from germline, CDR1 is KGHSH and CDR2 is LQKENI. This CDR3 comprises 13 residues. V lost 6 bases and J lost 8; bases outside the gene matches: 6. DNA for the CDR3: TGTGCCAGCTCGCAAACAGGGGTGGAAAAACTGTTTTTT. Its protein product is CASSQTGVEKLFF.

This rearrangement joins TRBV29-1 to TRBJ1-5, with no clear D. Deletions cut 4 bases from V and 7 bases from J, with 14 bases between. The germline V gene has CDR1 SQVTM and CDR2 ANQGSEA. There are 13 residues in the CDR3. The CDR3, as DNA: TGCAGCGTTGCCATTGGGGTCGGGCAGCCCCAGCATTTT. Translating gives CSVAIGVGQPQHF.

The chain carries TRBV19 and TRBJ1-6, with D unclear. This CDR3 spans 14 amino acids. V lost 7 bases and J 5 bases, leaving 12 bases between the germline ends. Germline V gene sequence: CDR1 LNHDA, CDR2 SQIVND (reference sequence). CDR3 coding DNA: TGTGCCAGTACAAGGAAGGGTGATAATTCACCCCTCCACTTT. Translated, it gives CASTRKGDNSPLHF.

V gene TRBV5-5 combines with J gene TRBJ1-3, with D possibly TRBD1 on 6 matching bases. Per germline, CDR1 SGHKS and CDR2 YYEKEE (reference sequence). V lost 2 bases and J 0 bases, leaving 18 bases between the germline ends. This CDR3 contains 18 residues. CDR3 sequence reads: CASSLFGQPMISGNTIYF. CDR3 DNA: TGTGCCAGCAGCTTATTTGGACAGCCGATGATCTCTGGAAACACCATATATTTT.

In nucleotides, the CDR3 is TGTGCCAGCAGCGTAGTATCGAGCGGGCTAATGAATGAGCAGTTCTTC. Its protein product is CASSVVSSGLMNEQFF. V gene TRBV9 combines with J gene TRBJ2-1; D perhaps matches TRBD2 (6 bases). Looked up from germline, CDR1 is SGDLS and CDR2 is YYNGEE. This CDR3 is 16 amino acids long. The ends were cut back, 0 bases at V and 7 bases at J, with 17 bases in the middle.

J is TRBJ1-2 and V is TRBV4-3; D possibly corresponds to TRBD1 (5 bases). Germline V CDR1 and CDR2: LGHNA, YSLEER. Trimming took 0 bases from V and 4 from J, leaving 18 bases between them. The length of the CDR3 is 17 residues. This CDR3 is CASSQDMLRGAPYGYTF. The CDR3 DNA sequence: TGCGCCAGCAGCCAAGATATGTTACGTGGGGCCCCCTATGGCTACACCTTC.

The chain carries TRBV4-2 and TRBJ1-5; a weak D match, TRBD1 (5 bases). CDR3 length: 16 residues. V shed 4 bases and J shed 2 bases, with 15 bases lying between them. CDR1 and CDR2 from the germline V gene are LGHNA and YNFKEQ. The CDR3 coding sequence is TGTGCCAGCAGCCGCGGTGATTCACAGGGCAATCAGCCCCAGCATTTT. Protein product: CASSRGDSQGNQPQHF.

This chain links TRBV29-1 with TRBJ2-5, with TRBD2 identical over 8 bases. The CDR3 contains 13 residues. V shed 4 bases and J 2 bases; nucleotides not matched to a gene: 3. Per germline, CDR1 SQVTM and CDR2 ANQGSEA. The CDR3 sequence is CSVGGGPQETQYF. DNA of the CDR3: TGCAGCGTTGGCGGGGGGCCTCAAGAGACCCAGTACTTC.